The rows below give T cell receptor beta chains drawn from one sample of a study of T cell responses to AZD1222 COVID-19 vaccine. Assay: immunoSEQ multiplex PCR; the TCRdb copy retains only in-frame clones and omits some. Here the sample spans 75,000 to 100,000 clones, roughly 90% being singletons. Here the sequenced sample was peripheral blood, taken on day 0 of AZD1222 vaccination. These receptors were taken from an adult in good health. Each CDR3 is given with its conserved first and last residue. A D gene is named only where the DNA matches it firmly. Clone sizes are given selectively: once, few, many, or a class where the clone is expanded.

V gene	clone size	D gene	J gene	CDR3 DNA	CDR3 protein
TRBV11-3	-	-	TRBJ1-1	TGTGCCAGCAGCAACGGACTCAACACTGAAGCTTTCTTT	CASSNGLNTEAFF
TRBV29-1	-	-	TRBJ1-4	TGCAGCGTTGTCAGGGGCGGGGGTGAAAAACTGTTTTTT	CSVVRGGGEKLFF
TRBV4-2	-	TRBD1	TRBJ1-6	TGTGCCAGCAGCCTCGGGACAGGAGGATCACCCCTCCACTTT	CASSLGTGGSPLHF
TRBV7-3	-	-	TRBJ2-1	TGTGCCAGCAGGGGAACAGGGAGCTCCTACAATGAGCAGTTCTTC	CASRGTGSSYNEQFF
TRBV4-3	-	-	TRBJ2-3	TGCGCCAGCAGCCAAGAGGGCCAACAGGGCACAGATACGCAGTATTTT	CASSQEGQQGTDTQYF
TRBV7-9	-	-	TRBJ2-1	TGTGCCAGCAGCCCCCGGGACGACCACAATGAGCAGTTCTTC	CASSPRDDHNEQFF
TRBV7-9	-	-	TRBJ2-5	TGTGCCAGCAGACCTGGGGGGGGCCGTGAGACCCAGTACTTC	CASRPGGGRETQYF
TRBV9	-	TRBD1	TRBJ1-6	TGTGCCAGCAGCGCAAAGACAGGGCTTTCACCCCTCCACTTT	CASSAKTGLSPLHF
TRBV28	-	TRBD1	TRBJ1-5	TGTGCCAGCAGCTTCACCGGGACAGGGATTCGACCCCAGCATTTT	CASSFTGTGIRPQHF
TRBV11-2	once	-	TRBJ2-1	TGTGCCAGCAGCTTAGATGCAGGGTACAATGAGCAGTTCTTC	CASSLDAGYNEQFF
TRBV27	-	-	TRBJ2-5	TGTGCCAGCAGTTTGTTGGCAGGGGAAGAGACCCAGTACTTC	CASSLLAGEETQYF
TRBV6-2/TRBV6-3	-	TRBD2	TRBJ2-1	TGTGCCAGCAGTTACTCCAGCTGGTTCGGGACTAGCGCATACAATGAGCAGTTCTTC	CASSYSSWFGTSAYNEQFF
TRBV7-2	-	-	TRBJ1-5	TGTGCCAGCAGCTTATCGTGGAGCGATCAGCCCCAGCATTTT	CASSLSWSDQPQHF
TRBV28	-	-	TRBJ2-6	TGTGCCAGTCGGACGGCAAGCTCTGGGGCCAACGTCCTGACTTTC	CASRTASSGANVLTF
TRBV28	-	TRBD1	TRBJ2-5	TGTGCCAGCAGTTTACCCCGGCAGGGGGTAAACGTGGAGACCCAGTACTTC	CASSLPRQGVNVETQYF
TRBV27	-	-	TRBJ2-7	TGTGCCAGCAGCCGGGAGGGGGCATACGAGCAGTACTTC	CASSREGAYEQYF
TRBV7-9	-	-	TRBJ2-3	TGTGCCAGCAGCTTAGCAGGGCCCGGCACAGATACGCAGTATTTT	CASSLAGPGTDTQYF